This passage covers 28 T cell receptor beta chains from one sample sequenced in a study of patients and donors after allogeneic stem cell transplantation. TCRdb ran MiXCR on the RT-PCR reads and lists one entry per CDR3 protein. The sample includes 920,000 or so distinct CDR3 sequences, approximately 18% of them seen just once. Sequencing input: blood, either unsorted or a sorted T cell fraction (not recorded which). These receptors were taken from a human donor who was either an allogeneic HSCT recipient or a stem cell or donor lymphocyte infusion donor (not recorded which). It is not recorded whose cells these are; they may come from a transplant donor.

In this sample, this clonotype turned up a few times. The chain couples TRBV10-3 to TRBJ2-1, with TRBD2 matching over 12 bases. The CDR3 has 16 residues. CDR1 is ENHRY and CDR2 is SYGVKD in the germline V gene. J gave up 8 bases and V 4 bases, and 9 bases lay outside the gene matches. CDR3 protein: CAISGASGRAIDEQFF. For the CDR3, the DNA is TGTGCCATCAGTGGGGCTAGCGGGAGGGCCATCGATGAGCAGTTCTTC.

The V call is TRBV4-3, the J call TRBJ2-7, with D tentatively TRBD2 (5 bases). This CDR3 comprises 15 residues. V lost 2 bases to trimming and J lost 2 bases, with 13 bases between them. Germline values: CDR1 LGHNA, CDR2 YSLEER. The CDR3 nucleotides read TGCGCCAGCAGCCAATCAGGACGGACTCCCTACGAGCAGTACTTC. Its protein is CASSQSGRTPYEQYF.

CDR3 sequence reads: CASSLIGGGFDEQYF. The CDR3 coding sequence is TGTGCCAGCAGTTTAATCGGGGGGGGATTCGACGAGCAGTACTTC. The chain is built from TRBV12-3 or TRBV12-4 and TRBJ2-7; 8 bases fit TRBD2. CDR3 length equals 15 residues. Trimming cost V 2 bases and J 5 bases; bases outside gene matches: 8.

There are many counts of this clonotype. This chain uses TRBV12-3 or TRBV12-4 with TRBJ1-3; D is perhaps TRBD1 (5 bases). V was trimmed by 7 bases and J by 0 bases, leaving 7 bases between them. The CDR3 has 13 amino acids. CDR3 sequence reads: CASKGTSGNTIYF. The CDR3 DNA reads as TGTGCCAGCAAGGGGACCTCTGGAAACACCATATATTTT.

This clonotype has only a few counts. The chain combines TRBV12-3 or TRBV12-4 with TRBJ2-7; 9 bases fit TRBD1. V was pared by 6 bases and J by 5 bases, with 5 bases of the junction left unmatched. This CDR3 comprises 13 residues. The CDR3 loop is CASRRTGVNEQYF. The CDR3 region has the DNA TGTGCCAGCAGGAGGACAGGGGTGAACGAGCAGTACTTC.

The chain recombines TRBV20-1 with TRBJ2-3; D possibly corresponds to TRBD2 (5 bases). From germline, CDR1 is DFQATT and CDR2 SNEGSKA (reference sequence). The CDR3 has 15 residues. The V and J ends lost 1 base and 3 bases respectively, with 14 bases between them. The chain's CDR3 is CSARGGRLYTDTQYF. The DNA of the CDR3 is TGCAGTGCTAGAGGCGGGCGACTCTATACAGATACGCAGTATTTT.

The chain has TRBV2 and TRBJ2-5; no firm D call. CDR3 length: 14 amino acids. Germline CDR1 is SNHLY and CDR2 is FYNNEI. Trimming took 2 bases from V and 2 from J, leaving 9 bases between them. CDR3 amino acids: CASSERVGQETQYF. CDR3 nucleotide sequence: TGTGCCAGCAGTGAAAGGGTCGGACAAGAGACCCAGTACTTC.

This chain connects TRBV30 to TRBJ2-1; weak D call: TRBD2 (6 bases). Trimming removed 2 bases from V and 4 bases from J, with 12 bases in between. The CDR3 has 14 amino acids. In germline, CDR1 is GTSNPN, CDR2 SVGIG (reference sequence). The DNA of the CDR3 is TGTGCCTGGAGTCCGGGGGACTTTTACAATGAGCAGTTCTTC. Translation gives CAWSPGDFYNEQFF.

CDR3 sequence reads: CASRPFSGIQETQYF. CDR3 coding DNA: TGTGCCAGCAGGCCATTTAGCGGGATCCAAGAGACCCAGTACTTC. The rearrangement uses TRBV28 and TRBJ2-5; the match to TRBD2 covers 8 bases. Trimming at V came to 6 bases and at J to 1 base, leaving 7 bases not matched to a gene. The CDR3 sequence is 15 residues long. Germline lookup yields CDR1 MDHEN and CDR2 SYDVKM. Filled out from reference TRBV28 and TRBJ2-5, the complete variable domain reads DVKVTQSSRYLVKRTGEKVFLECVQDMDHENMFWYRQDPGLGLRLIYFSYDVKMKEKGDIPEGYSVSREKKERFSLILESASTNQTSMYLCASRPFSGIQETQYFGPGTRLLVL.

A few counts support this clonotype. V usage is TRBV7-9 and J usage is TRBJ1-1; D ambiguous. CDR3 length equals 13 residues. The V gene's germline CDR1 is SEHNR and CDR2 FQNEAQ (reference sequence). The V and J ends lost 3 bases and 8 bases respectively, with 13 bases between them. As DNA, the CDR3 is TGTGCCAGCAGCTTGGTGGGCCCGGGGGAAGCTTTCTTT. Translated, it gives CASSLVGPGEAFF.

The rearrangement joins TRBV18 to TRBJ1-6, with 7 bases matching TRBD1. Trimming took 3 bases from V and 7 from J; bases not matched to a gene: 9. Germline CDR1 reads KGHSH; CDR2 reads LQKENI. This CDR3 has 16 amino acids. The CDR3 loop is CASSPRTGGHNSPLHF. The CDR3 DNA is TGTGCCAGCTCACCCCGGACAGGCGGGCACAATTCACCCCTCCACTTT.

This clonotype came up many times. The V call is TRBV12-3 or TRBV12-4, the J call TRBJ1-5; the D is unclear. The CDR3 has 14 residues. V was shortened by 1 base and J by 0 bases, with 4 bases between the two germline ends. Here the CDR3 reads CASSLGFSNQPQHF. For the CDR3, the DNA is TGTGCCAGCAGTTTAGGTTTTAGCAATCAGCCCCAGCATTTT.

This chain connects TRBV25-1 to TRBJ2-3, with D possibly TRBD1 on 5 matching bases. The CDR3 runs to 15 residues. Looked up from germline, CDR1 is MGHDK and CDR2 is SYGVNS. V lost 9 bases to trimming and J lost 2 bases, with 18 bases between them. The CDR3 spells CARLTDSINTDTQYF. The CDR3 region has the DNA TGTGCCAGACTGACCGACAGCATTAACACAGATACGCAGTATTTT. The complete variable domain, with remaining parts taken from reference TRBV25-1 and TRBJ2-3, reads EADIYQTPRYLVIGTGKKITLECSQTMGHDKMYWYQQDPGMELHLIHYSYGVNSTEKGDLSSESTVSRIRTEHFPLTLESARPSHTSQYLCARLTDSINTDTQYFGPGTRLTVL.

The CDR3 region has the DNA TGCGCCAGCAGCCTACCATTACAGGGGACTAATGAAAAACTGTTTTTT. Protein product: CASSLPLQGTNEKLFF. The J gene is TRBJ1-4, the V gene TRBV5-1, with 7 bases that match TRBD1. CDR1 and CDR2 from the germline V gene are SGHRS and YFSETQ. Trimming took 4 bases from V and 2 from J; bases not matched to a gene: 8. The CDR3 runs to 16 residues.

The chain is built from TRBV7-6 and TRBJ2-3, with TRBD2 identical over 10 bases. This CDR3 spans 16 amino acids. The V gene end was trimmed by 1 base and the J gene end by 2 bases; junction bases not matched to a gene: 3. Germline values: CDR1 SGHVS, CDR2 FNYEAQ. In nucleotides, the CDR3 is TGTGCCAGCAGCTTAGGTGGGACTAGCGTCACAGATACGCAGTATTTT. This sequence encodes CASSLGGTSVTDTQYF.

This clonotype was picked up a small number of times. This chain uses TRBV2 with TRBJ1-4; D may be TRBD1 (5 bases). Trimming removed 3 bases at V and 5 bases at J, with 10 bases between. Germline V lookup: CDR1 SNHLY, CDR2 FYNNEI. The length of the CDR3 is 14 residues. The CDR3 loop reads CASSDAGRNEKLFF. DNA for the CDR3: TGTGCCAGCAGTGATGCAGGGCGAAATGAAAAACTGTTTTTT.

This clonotype has a handful of counts. The chain employs TRBV3-1 and TRBJ2-3, with D perhaps matching TRBD2 (6 bases). The CDR3 sequence is 13 residues long. The V gene's germline CDR1 is LGHDT and CDR2 YNNKEL (reference sequence). Trimming removed 3 bases from V and 5 bases from J, with 9 bases in between. CDR3 in DNA: TGTGCCAGCAGCCAGACTAGTCTAGATACGCAGTATTTT. This sequence encodes CASSQTSLDTQYF.

The chain combines TRBV18 with TRBJ2-7; tentatively, D is TRBD2 (5 bases). Germline V gene sequence: CDR1 KGHSH, CDR2 LQKENI. V lost 5 bases, J lost 1 base, and 12 bases lay in between. The CDR3 has 14 residues. This chain's CDR3 is CASSNGRASYEQYF. In DNA form, the CDR3 reads TGTGCCAGCTCAAATGGGCGGGCGTCCTACGAGCAGTACTTC.

The genes are TRBV2 and TRBJ2-3; 9 bases align to TRBD1. Per germline, CDR1 SNHLY and CDR2 FYNNEI. The V and J ends lost 6 bases and 6 bases, in that order; junction bases with no gene match: 13. This CDR3 is built from 16 residues. The CDR3 nucleotides read TGTGCCAGCAGCCCCGGGACAGGGTTCGGTTGGGATACGCAGTATTTT. Its translation: CASSPGTGFGWDTQYF.

CDR3 DNA sequence: TGTGCCAGCAGCGAATCGGCGGGGGGGACAGATACGCAGTATTTT. Translating it yields CASSESAGGTDTQYF. V and J are TRBV7-2 and TRBJ2-3; 9 nucleotides match TRBD2. The ends lost 5 bases at V and 3 bases at J; junction bases unmatched: 6. CDR3 length: 15 amino acids. Germline V gives CDR1 SGHTA, CDR2 FQGNSA.

The genes are TRBV27 and TRBJ1-5; possible D gene TRBD1, 5 bases. V lost 3 bases and J 4 bases, leaving 13 bases between the germline ends. This CDR3 has 15 residues. CDR1 is MNHEY and CDR2 is SMNVEV in the germline V gene (reference sequence). CDR3 sequence (DNA): TGTGCCAGCAGTTTTATGGGGGGATCAAATCAGCCCCAGCATTTT. Translated, it gives CASSFMGGSNQPQHF.

This chain uses TRBV4-2 with TRBJ2-7; perhaps TRBD2 as D (6 bases). Germline V gene lookup returns CDR1 LGHNA and CDR2 YNFKEQ. CDR3 length: 16 amino acids. V gave up 0 bases and J gave up 2 bases, with 14 bases separating them. CDR3 DNA: TGTGCCAGCAGCCAAGATCGGGGGATGGGGGCCTACGAGCAGTACTTC. Encoded protein: CASSQDRGMGAYEQYF.

The chain links TRBV6-6 to TRBJ2-3; D unclear. The germline gives CDR1 MNHNY, CDR2 SVGAGI (reference sequence). Trimming cost V 6 bases and J 3 bases, with 7 bases left between them. This CDR3 spans 12 amino acids. The CDR3 sequence is CASSKVTDTQYF. In DNA form, the CDR3 reads TGTGCCAGCAGCAAAGTTACAGATACGCAGTATTTT.

The chain carries TRBV7-8 and TRBJ2-7; D uncertain. In germline, CDR1 is SGHVS, CDR2 FQNEAQ. Trimming removed 5 bases from V and 5 bases from J, with 7 bases in between. The CDR3 runs 11 residues. The CDR3, as DNA: TGTGCCAGCAGCCCCCATAACGAGCAGTACTTC. Protein sequence: CASSPHNEQYF.

This clonotype was seen more than once but under ten times. The chain joins TRBV6-1 to TRBJ2-1; D possibly corresponds to TRBD2 (6 bases). This CDR3 has 14 residues. CDR1 and CDR2 from the germline V gene are MNHNS and SASEGT. Trimming pared 8 bases from V and 5 bases from J, leaving 16 bases between. The CDR3 here is CASWAVEGHNEQFF. In DNA, the CDR3 is TGTGCCAGCTGGGCAGTGGAGGGTCACAATGAGCAGTTCTTC.

This clonotype was observed many times. The V call is TRBV5-5, the J call TRBJ1-1; D gene ambiguous. This CDR3 is 13 amino acids long. Trimming shortened V by 1 base and J by 5 bases, and 9 bases separated the two germline ends. Germline CDR1 SGHKS, CDR2 YYEKEE (reference sequence). The CDR3 bases are TGTGCCAGCAGCTTGACTTGGGGAACTGAAGCTTTCTTT. This sequence encodes CASSLTWGTEAFF.

The gene calls are TRBV2 and TRBJ2-2; 7 bases align to TRBD1. From germline, CDR1 is SNHLY and CDR2 FYNNEI. Trimming took 4 bases from V and 8 from J; bases not matched to a gene: 7. This CDR3 comprises 14 residues. For the CDR3, the DNA is TGTGCCAGCAGTGGGGAACAGGGGCGAGGGGAGCTGTTTTTT. Amino acid sequence: CASSGEQGRGELFF.

V gene TRBV4-1 combines with J gene TRBJ1-2; tentative D call: TRBD1 (6 bases). The ends were cut back, 1 base at V and 3 bases at J, with 12 bases in the middle. The germline V gene encodes CDR1 MGHRA and CDR2 YSYEKL. This CDR3 spans 15 amino acids. The CDR3 reads CASSQGFRGDYGYTF. DNA for the CDR3: TGCGCCAGCAGCCAAGGCTTCAGGGGAGACTATGGCTACACCTTC.